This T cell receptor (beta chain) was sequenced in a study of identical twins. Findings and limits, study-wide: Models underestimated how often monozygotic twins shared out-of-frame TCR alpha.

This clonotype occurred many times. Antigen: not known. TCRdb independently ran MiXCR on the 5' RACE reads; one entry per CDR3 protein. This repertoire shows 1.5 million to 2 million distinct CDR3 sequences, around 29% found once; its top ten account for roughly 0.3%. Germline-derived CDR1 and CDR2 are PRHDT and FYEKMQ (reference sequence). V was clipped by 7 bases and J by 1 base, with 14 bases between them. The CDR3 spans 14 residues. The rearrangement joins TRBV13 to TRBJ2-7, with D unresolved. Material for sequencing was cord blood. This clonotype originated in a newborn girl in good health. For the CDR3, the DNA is TGTGCCAGCACCCGGTATCGCGGTTCCTACGAGCAGTACTTC. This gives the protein CASTRYRGSYEQYF. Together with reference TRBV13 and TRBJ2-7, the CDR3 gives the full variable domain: AAGVIQSPRHLIKEKRETATLKCYPIPRHDTVYWYQQGPGQDPQFLISFYEKMQSDKGSIPDRFSAQQFSDYHSELNMSSLELGDSALYFCASTRYRGSYEQYFGPGTRLTVT.